These T cell receptor beta chains were read from a single sample in a study of T cell responses to AZD1222 COVID-19 vaccine. Only in-frame clones appear in the TCRdb table, and some are missing; sequencing was by immunoSEQ multiplex PCR. Of 120,000 or so clones listed, around 89% are singletons. The sample consisted of peripheral blood, taken 28 days after the second AZD1222 dose. These receptors were collected from an adult who received the AZD1222 COVID-19 vaccine. CDR3s include the opening cysteine and the closing phenylalanine or tryptophan. D genes are given only for firm matches. Expanded clones get a size class; other rows say once, few or many, or leave the size out.

j_gene | v_gene | d_gene | abundance | CDR3nt | CDR3aa
TRBJ2-1 | TRBV3-1/TRBV3-2 | TRBD2 | NA | TGTGCCAGCAGCCCTTCTAGCGGGAGTAGTGAGCAGTTCTTC | CASSPSSGSSEQFF
TRBJ2-2 | TRBV5-1 | TRBD1 | NA | TGCGCCAGCAGCCCGGGGGGACAGGGTACGAACACCGGGGAGCTGTTTTTT | CASSPGGQGTNTGELFF
TRBJ1-5 | TRBV19 | TRBD1 | NA | TGTGCCAGTAGCCCGACAGGGGCGATCAATCAGCCCCAGCATTTT | CASSPTGAINQPQHF
TRBJ1-2 | TRBV6-2/TRBV6-3 | NA | NA | TGTGCCAGCAGTTTGCGGGTCTATGGCTACACCTTC | CASSLRVYGYTF
TRBJ1-2 | TRBV19 | NA | NA | TGTGCCAGTAGTCTCTCGGGGACCCCGGACGGCTACACCTTC | CASSLSGTPDGYTF
TRBJ2-1 | TRBV27 | TRBD2 | NA | TGTGCCAGCAGTCGACCGGGACTAGTTATCGATGAGCAGTTCTTC | CASSRPGLVIDEQFF
TRBJ1-4 | TRBV4-1 | TRBD1 | NA | TGCGCCAGCAGCCAAGATGGGACAGGGCGAGAAAAACTGTTTTTT | CASSQDGTGREKLFF
TRBJ2-1 | TRBV2 | NA | NA | TGTGCCAGCAGCGTCAGGGGCAATGAGCAGTTCTTC | CASSVRGNEQFF
TRBJ1-5 | TRBV5-1 | NA | NA | TGCGCCAGCAGCTTAGGGGGTAGCAATCAGCCCCAGCATTTT | CASSLGGSNQPQHF
TRBJ2-7 | TRBV11-3 | TRBD1 | NA | TGTGCCAGCAGGCTAGGGGGGGACAGGGCCTACGAGCAGTACTTC | CASRLGGDRAYEQYF
TRBJ1-2 | TRBV6-1 | NA | NA | TGTGCCAGCAGTGAACTGGGGGGCTATGGCTACACCTTC | CASSELGGYGYTF
TRBJ2-4 | TRBV19 | TRBD1 | NA | TGTGCCAGTAGTATAGCTGGACAGGGTAGAGCCAAAAACATTCAGTACTTC | CASSIAGQGRAKNIQYF
TRBJ2-1 | TRBV18 | TRBD2 | NA | TGTGCCAGCTCACGCACTAGCGGATCCTACAATGAGCAGTTCTTC | CASSRTSGSYNEQFF
TRBJ1-2 | TRBV27 | NA | NA | TGTGCCAGCAGTTACACCCGCACGGGGGGCGGGTACGGCTACACCTTC | CASSYTRTGGGYGYTF
TRBJ2-7 | TRBV9 | NA | once | TGTGCCAGCAGCGTAGCTGACGGGAGCTCCTACGAGCAGTACTTC | CASSVADGSSYEQYF
TRBJ1-1 | TRBV7-9 | NA | NA | TGTGCCAGCAGCCTCAACGGTGGGAGTGAAGCTTTCTTT | CASSLNGGSEAFF
TRBJ2-7 | TRBV7-6 | NA | NA | TGTGCCAGCAGCTTAGAACAGGGTAGGGCCTACGAGCAGTACTTC | CASSLEQGRAYEQYF
TRBJ2-7 | TRBV4-1 | NA | NA | TGCGCCAGCAGCCAAGTGTTGGAGCGAGGGGCCTACGAGCAGTACTTC | CASSQVLERGAYEQYF
TRBJ1-5 | TRBV6-5 | NA | few | TGTGCCAGCAGAAACACCGGCAATCAGCCCCAGCATTTT | CASRNTGNQPQHF
TRBJ2-2 | TRBV7-2 | NA | NA | TGTGCCAGCAGCCCTCGACCGCGTCAGACCACCGGGGAGCTGTTTTTT | CASSPRPRQTTGELFF
TRBJ2-3 | TRBV11-3 | NA | NA | TGTGCCAGCAGCTTCGCAGGGAGGAACTCAGATACGCAGTATTTT | CASSFAGRNSDTQYF
TRBJ2-2 | TRBV19 | NA | once | TGTGCCAGTAGTATCGAGGACGGGTACACCGGGGAGCTGTTTTTT | CASSIEDGYTGELFF
TRBJ1-1 | TRBV27 | TRBD1 | NA | TGTGCCAGCAGTTTAAATACAGGGGCGAACACTGAAGCTTTCTTT | CASSLNTGANTEAFF
TRBJ2-7 | TRBV28 | TRBD2 | NA | TGTGCCACGACTAGCGGGAGTTACGAGCAGTACTTC | CATTSGSYEQYF
TRBJ1-2 | TRBV24-1 | NA | few | TGTGCCACCAGTGATAGGGCAGGGTATGGCTACACCTTC | CATSDRAGYGYTF
TRBJ1-6 | TRBV7-3 | NA | NA | TGTGCCAGCAGCCCCTCTAGGGATTCACCCCTCCACTTT | CASSPSRDSPLHF
TRBJ1-1 | TRBV10-3 | NA | NA | TGTGCCATCAGTGAGTCGGGGAGGGGAAGGGGGTACACTGAAGCTTTCTTT | CAISESGRGRGYTEAFF
TRBJ1-4 | TRBV4-2 | TRBD1 | NA | TGTGCCAGCAGCCAAGACCCCCAAGGGACAGGGGTTGTTGAAAAACTGTTTTTT | CASSQDPQGTGVVEKLFF
TRBJ1-1 | TRBV6-1 | NA | NA | TGTGCCAGCAGTGAAGCTAGGCGGACGGGGGCTTTCTTT | CASSEARRTGAFF
TRBJ2-7 | TRBV5-6 | NA | NA | TGTGCCAGCAGCCCCCGGGACCGGACCTACGAGCAGTACTTC | CASSPRDRTYEQYF
TRBJ1-1 | TRBV12-3/TRBV12-4 | NA | NA | TGTGCCAGCCGAGAGAGGGCCACTGAAGCTTTCTTT | CASRERATEAFF
TRBJ2-7 | TRBV20-1 | NA | NA | TGCAGTGCTAGTACCGGGAGTAGCTACGAGCAGTACTTC | CSASTGSSYEQYF
TRBJ2-3 | TRBV9 | NA | NA | TGTGCCAGCAGCGTCCTGGGTGGGGGGGCCACAGATACGCAGTATTTT | CASSVLGGGATDTQYF
TRBJ2-7 | TRBV7-6 | TRBD2 | NA | TGTGCCAGCAGTTTCACTAGCGGGAGTTACGACGAGCAGTACTTC | CASSFTSGSYDEQYF
TRBJ1-6 | TRBV2 | NA | few | TGTGCCAGCAGTGGACAGGTAGTTAATTCACCCCTCCACTTT | CASSGQVVNSPLHF
TRBJ2-7 | TRBV7-9 | TRBD1 | NA | TGTGCCAGCAGCTCCGGGACAGGGGCGTACTACGAGCAGTACTTC | CASSSGTGAYYEQYF
TRBJ1-5 | TRBV25-1 | NA | NA | TGTGCCAGCAGTGAACGTCTCAGGAAATATAGCAATCAGCCCCAGCATTTT | CASSERLRKYSNQPQHF
TRBJ2-3 | TRBV7-3 | TRBD1 | NA | TGTGCCAGCAGCTTAACGGGTGGACAGGGGGTTTTGGATACGCAGTATTTT | CASSLTGGQGVLDTQYF
TRBJ2-3 | TRBV18 | NA | once | TGTGCCAGCTCACCACCGGAGAGTACGCAGTATTTT | CASSPPESTQYF
TRBJ1-1 | TRBV18 | TRBD1 | NA | TGTGCCAGCTCACTGGGACAGGGAAGCACTGAAGCTTTCTTT | CASSLGQGSTEAFF
TRBJ1-1 | TRBV9 | NA | NA | TGTGCCAGCAGCGTAGTCGGTGGGTCCCCCACTGAAGCTTTCTTT | CASSVVGGSPTEAFF
TRBJ1-2 | TRBV29-1 | NA | NA | TGCAGCGTTGTCTCGGCCAACTATGGCTACACCTTC | CSVVSANYGYTF
TRBJ1-5 | TRBV10-3 | NA | NA | TGTGCCAGCCGGGACGGCTATAGCAATCAGCCCCAGCATTTT | CASRDGYSNQPQHF
TRBJ1-5 | TRBV7-2 | NA | NA | TGTGCCAGCAGCTTAATGGGGCAGCCCCAGCATTTT | CASSLMGQPQHF
TRBJ2-1 | TRBV6-4 | NA | NA | TGTGCCAGCAGTGACGAGCGTGCAGGGCTGACTGAGCAGTTCTTC | CASSDERAGLTEQFF